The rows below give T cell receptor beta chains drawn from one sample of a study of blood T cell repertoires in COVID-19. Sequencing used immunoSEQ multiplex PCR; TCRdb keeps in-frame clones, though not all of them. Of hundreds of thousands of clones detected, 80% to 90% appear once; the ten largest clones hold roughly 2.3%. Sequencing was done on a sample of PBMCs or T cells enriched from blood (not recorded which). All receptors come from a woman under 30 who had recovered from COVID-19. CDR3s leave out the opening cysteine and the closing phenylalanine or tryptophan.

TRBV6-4,ASSGSTGGAF
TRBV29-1,SVPDRGRAEAF
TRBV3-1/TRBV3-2,ASRGTGFDEQF
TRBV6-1,ASSEVLRIAEQY
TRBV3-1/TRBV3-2,ASSQDRGNEQF
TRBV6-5,ASSRTAIYGYT
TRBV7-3,ASSFTGGPNEQF
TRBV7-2,ASSPGFSRHNEQF
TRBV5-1,ASIDRGNEQF
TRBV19,ASSNEGDPT
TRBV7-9,ASSLGLSNQPQH
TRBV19,ASSIIAGGGETQY
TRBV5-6,ASSLQEGDIQY
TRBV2,ASRNLIRDRVHNEKLF
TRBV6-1,ASSEVFGGILYEQY
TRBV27,ASSRTSGGATDTQY
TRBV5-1,ASSPPDLGVNTEAF
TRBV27,ASRRRDSYEQY
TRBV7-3,ASSSRLAAANEQF
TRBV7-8,ASSLADFRGTDTQY
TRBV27,ASSLTGNAGDYGYT
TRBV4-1,ASSQERQGDTEAF
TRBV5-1,ASSIAPIDGYT
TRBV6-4,ASKQLYSGNTIY
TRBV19,ASSAQGGNYGYT
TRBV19,ASSSGQYYGYT
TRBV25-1,ASTDRGAGNTIY
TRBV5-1,ASSLGRGGATYEQY
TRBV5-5,ASSLSSYEQY
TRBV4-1,ASSQDSGGGGETQY
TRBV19,ASSKTRNTEAF
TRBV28,ASSRGQGWDTEAF
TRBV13,ASSSQGNEQF
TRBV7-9,ASSSGQGNYGYT
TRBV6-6,ASSPTGVNGYT
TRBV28,ASLSYSAGANVLT
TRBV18,ASSPQGGTEAF
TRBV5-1,ASSLPGVQGYT
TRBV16,ASSPRQSLAQH
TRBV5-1,ASSIARTGDGYT
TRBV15,ATSRDVQGHYGYT
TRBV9,ASSVGTPSGGALTYEQY
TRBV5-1,ASSAGQGSMNTEAF
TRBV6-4,ASSREAGNTEAF
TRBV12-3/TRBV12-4,ASSSGGYEQY
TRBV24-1,ATRRRGLRTEAF
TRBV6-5,ASRRWTSSYEQY
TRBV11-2,ASSFDPGKQY
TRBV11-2,ASSLAAGYGYT
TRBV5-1,ASSISTDLNEQF
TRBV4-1,ASSLAPGQDYGYT
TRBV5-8,ASSTGETQY
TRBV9,ASSATATNEKLF
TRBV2,ASSESRGHPRDTQY
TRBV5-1,ASSSSRAYREF
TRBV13,ASSLAGRQETQY
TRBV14,ASSQGGPYQETQY